This entry is about one T cell receptor (beta chain). Its antigen is undetermined. These data originate in a study of regulatory T cells in long-lasting Graves disease. Study as a whole: Persistence in Graves' disease required over 5 years of antithyroid drugs plus positive TSH receptor antibodies.

Overall study results and limits: Patients with persistent Graves' had lower TCR diversity than newly diagnosed patients.

To make TCR beta libraries, researchers used iRepertoire HTBI primers and Arm-PCR of CDR3 regions. Each CDR3 protein is one row after TCRdb ran MiXCR on the multiplex PCR reads. The sample has about 470,000 distinct CDR3 sequences; roughly 21% are singletons. Time point described: persistent/refractory GD, antithyroid drugs over 5 years with positive TRAb. Extracted PBMC RNA gave rise to the TCR library. Material: peripheral blood mononuclear cells (PBMCs), obtained when the disease was refractory, from a patient treated with antithyroid drugs. The sequence was collected from a female donor with Graves disease.

The CDR3 DNA is TGTGCCAGCAGTTCACGAGGGACACCCGACTACGAGCAGTACTTC. Protein sequence: CASSSRGTPDYEQYF. The gene calls are TRBV6-2 or TRBV6-3 and TRBJ2-7; possible D gene TRBD1, 6 bases. Deletions cut 4 bases from V and 3 bases from J, with 16 bases between. CDR1 MNHEY and CDR2 SVGEGT come from the germline V gene. The CDR3 contains 15 residues.